Given below is one TCR beta chain in context. This sample is part of a study of blood T cells in healthy people across ages. The CDR3 extends over 15 amino acids. V lost 2 bases and J lost 1; bases outside the gene matches: 4. Germline values: CDR1 KGHDR, CDR2 SFDVKD. A second roughly 7 to 12 cycle PCR used barcoded and J-beta primers. TCRdb analysed the 5' RACE reads with MiXCR anew, one entry per CDR3 protein. The top ten clones hold roughly 13% of a sample with some 900,000 distinct CDR3 sequences, roughly 50% of them seen once. This clonotype was sampled from a man aged 30-40 years in good health. The chain is built from TRBV24-1 and TRBJ2-7, with 7 positions matching TRBD1. Sample: blood. CDR3 region: CATSDSQGVSYEQYF. The CDR3 DNA reads TGTGCCACCAGTGATTCCCAGGGGGTTTCCTACGAGCAGTACTTC.